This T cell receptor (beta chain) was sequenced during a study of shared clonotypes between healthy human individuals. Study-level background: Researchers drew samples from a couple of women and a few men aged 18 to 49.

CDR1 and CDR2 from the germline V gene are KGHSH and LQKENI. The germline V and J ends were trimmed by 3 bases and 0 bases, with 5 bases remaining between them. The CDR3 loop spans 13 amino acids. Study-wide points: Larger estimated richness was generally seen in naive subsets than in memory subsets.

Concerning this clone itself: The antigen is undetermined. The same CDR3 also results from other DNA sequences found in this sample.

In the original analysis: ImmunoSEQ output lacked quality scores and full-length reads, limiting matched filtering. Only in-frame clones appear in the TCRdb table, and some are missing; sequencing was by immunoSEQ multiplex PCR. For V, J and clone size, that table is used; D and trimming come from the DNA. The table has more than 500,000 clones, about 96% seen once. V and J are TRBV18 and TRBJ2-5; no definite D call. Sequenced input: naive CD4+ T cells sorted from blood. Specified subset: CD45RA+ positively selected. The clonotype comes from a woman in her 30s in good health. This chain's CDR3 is CASSPAYQETQYF. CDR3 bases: TGTGCCAGCTCACCGGCGTACCAAGAGACCCAGTACTTC. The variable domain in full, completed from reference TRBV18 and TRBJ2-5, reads NAGVMQNPRHLVRRRGQEARLRCSPMKGHSHVYWYRQLPEEGLKFMVYLQKENIIDESGMPKERFSAEFPKEGPSILRIQQVVRGDSAAYFCASSPAYQETQYFGPGTRLLVL.